A single sample gave rise to the 4 T cell receptor beta chains below, sequenced in a study of cytomegalovirus exposure and HLA in healthy donors. The PCR employed 60 Vbeta primers together with 13 Jbeta primers. The repertoire was sequenced with immunoSEQ multiplex PCR; TCRdb's copy has only in-frame clones and lacks some. This table has 200,000 or so clones, more than 75% appearing once. The specimen sequenced was PBMCs. Every receptor here comes from a woman aged 50 to 60 in good health and CMV-seropositive.

The gene calls are TRBV29-1 and TRBJ1-1, with D maybe TRBD1 (5 bases). This CDR3 comprises 13 residues. Germline values: CDR1 SQVTM, CDR2 ANQGSEA. V lost 8 bases to trimming and J lost 2 bases, with 15 bases between them. For the CDR3, the DNA is TGCAGCTCACAAAGGACACTTAACACTGAAGCTTTCTTT. Translation: CSSQRTLNTEAFF.

J is TRBJ2-5 and V is TRBV2; 9 bases fit TRBD2. The CDR3 covers 15 residues. From germline, CDR1 is SNHLY and CDR2 FYNNEI. V trimming: 2 bases; J trimming: 5 bases; junction bases outside the gene matches: 6. CDR3 in DNA: TGTGCCAGCAGTGAATCAGCGGGGGGACGGGAGACCCAGTACTTC. Its translation: CASSESAGGRETQYF.

The chain links TRBV20-1 to TRBJ2-2; D uncertain. The length of the CDR3 is 11 residues. Trimming removed 6 bases at V and 8 bases at J, with 10 bases between. The germline V gene has CDR1 DFQATT and CDR2 SNEGSKA (reference sequence). CDR3 DNA: TGCAGTGCCAACCGAGTGGGGGAGCTGTTTTTT. Translating it yields CSANRVGELFF.

This clone was observed once. The CDR3 coding sequence is TGTGCCAGCAGTTTATCGTCGGGGTTTGGCTACACCTTC. Residues: CASSLSSGFGYTF. The chain uses TRBV27 and TRBJ1-2; the D is unclear. V lost 0 bases, J lost 7 bases, and 9 bases lay in between. The CDR3 has 13 residues. Germline lookup yields CDR1 MNHEY and CDR2 SMNVEV (reference sequence).